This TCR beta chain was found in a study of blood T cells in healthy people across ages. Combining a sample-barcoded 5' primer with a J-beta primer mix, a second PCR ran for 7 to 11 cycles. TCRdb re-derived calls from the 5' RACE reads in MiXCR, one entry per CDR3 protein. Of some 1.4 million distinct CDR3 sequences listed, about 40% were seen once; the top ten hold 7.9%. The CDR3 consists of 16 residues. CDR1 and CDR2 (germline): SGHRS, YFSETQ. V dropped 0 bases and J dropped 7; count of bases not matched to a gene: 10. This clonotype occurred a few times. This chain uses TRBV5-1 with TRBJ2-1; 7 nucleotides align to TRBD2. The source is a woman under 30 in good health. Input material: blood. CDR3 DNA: TGCGCCAGCAGCTTGGCCTGGGCCTCGGGAGGTAATGAGCAGTTCTTC. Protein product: CASSLAWASGGNEQFF.